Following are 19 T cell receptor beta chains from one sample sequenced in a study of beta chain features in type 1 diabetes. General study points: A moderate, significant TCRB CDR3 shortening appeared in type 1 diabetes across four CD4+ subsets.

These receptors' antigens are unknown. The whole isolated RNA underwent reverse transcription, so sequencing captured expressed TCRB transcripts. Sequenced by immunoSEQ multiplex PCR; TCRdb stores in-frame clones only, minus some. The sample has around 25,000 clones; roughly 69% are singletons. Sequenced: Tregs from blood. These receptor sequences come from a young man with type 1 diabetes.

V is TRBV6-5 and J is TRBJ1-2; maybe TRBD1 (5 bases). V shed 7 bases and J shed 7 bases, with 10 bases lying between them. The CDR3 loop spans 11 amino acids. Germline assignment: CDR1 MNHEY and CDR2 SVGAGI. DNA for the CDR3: TGTGCCAGCAAGGCAGGGCTTGGCTACACCTTC. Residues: CASKAGLGYTF.

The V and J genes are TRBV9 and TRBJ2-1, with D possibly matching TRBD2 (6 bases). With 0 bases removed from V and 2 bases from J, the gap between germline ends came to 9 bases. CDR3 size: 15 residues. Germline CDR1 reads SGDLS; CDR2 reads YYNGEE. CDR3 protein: CASSVGAGPYNEQFF. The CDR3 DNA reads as TGTGCCAGCAGCGTAGGAGCGGGCCCCTACAATGAGCAGTTCTTC.

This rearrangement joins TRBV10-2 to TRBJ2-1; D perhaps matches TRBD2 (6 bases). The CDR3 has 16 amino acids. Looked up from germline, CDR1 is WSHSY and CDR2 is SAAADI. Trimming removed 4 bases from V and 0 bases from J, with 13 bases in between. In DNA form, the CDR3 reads TGCGCCAGCAGTGCTTCACGGGAGTACTCCTACAATGAGCAGTTCTTC. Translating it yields CASSASREYSYNEQFF.

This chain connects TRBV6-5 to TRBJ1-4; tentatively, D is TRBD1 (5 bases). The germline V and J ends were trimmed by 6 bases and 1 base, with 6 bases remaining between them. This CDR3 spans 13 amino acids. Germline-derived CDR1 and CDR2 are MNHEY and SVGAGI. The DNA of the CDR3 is TGTGCCAGCAGGGACATAACTAATGAAAAACTGTTTTTT. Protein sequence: CASRDITNEKLFF.

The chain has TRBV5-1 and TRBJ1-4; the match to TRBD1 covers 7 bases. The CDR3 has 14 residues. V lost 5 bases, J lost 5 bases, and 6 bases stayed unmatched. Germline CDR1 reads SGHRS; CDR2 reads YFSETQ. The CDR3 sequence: CASSYRGANEKLFF. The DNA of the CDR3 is TGCGCCAGCAGTTACAGGGGAGCGAATGAAAAACTGTTTTTT.

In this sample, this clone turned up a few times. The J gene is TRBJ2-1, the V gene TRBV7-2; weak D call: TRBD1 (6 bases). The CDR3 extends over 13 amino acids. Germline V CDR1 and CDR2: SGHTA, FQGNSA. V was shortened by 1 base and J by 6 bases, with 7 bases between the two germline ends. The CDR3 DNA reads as TGTGCCAGCAGCTTAGGAGGGGGCAATGAGCAGTTCTTC. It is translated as CASSLGGGNEQFF.

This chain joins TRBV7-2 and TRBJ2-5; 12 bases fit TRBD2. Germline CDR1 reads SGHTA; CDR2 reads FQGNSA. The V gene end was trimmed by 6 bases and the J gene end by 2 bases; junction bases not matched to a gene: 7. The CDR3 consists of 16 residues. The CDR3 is CASSSLAGGHQETQYF. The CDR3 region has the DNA TGTGCCAGCAGTTCCCTAGCGGGGGGGCATCAAGAGACCCAGTACTTC.

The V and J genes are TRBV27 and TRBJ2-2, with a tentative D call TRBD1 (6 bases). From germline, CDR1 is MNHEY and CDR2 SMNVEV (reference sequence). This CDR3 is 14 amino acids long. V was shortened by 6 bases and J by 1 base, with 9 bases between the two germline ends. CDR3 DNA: TGTGCCAGCAGACGGGACATGAACACCGGGGAGCTGTTTTTT. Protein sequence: CASRRDMNTGELFF.

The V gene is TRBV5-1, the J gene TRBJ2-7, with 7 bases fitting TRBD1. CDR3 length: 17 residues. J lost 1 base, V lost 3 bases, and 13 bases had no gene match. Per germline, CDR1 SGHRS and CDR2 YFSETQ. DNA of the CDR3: TGCGCCAGCAGCTCCTCGACCTTGGGACAGAATTCCTACGAGCAGTACTTC. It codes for CASSSSTLGQNSYEQYF.

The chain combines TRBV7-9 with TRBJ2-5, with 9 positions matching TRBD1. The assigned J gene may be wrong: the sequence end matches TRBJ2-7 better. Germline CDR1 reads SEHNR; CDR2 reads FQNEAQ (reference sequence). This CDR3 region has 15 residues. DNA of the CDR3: TGTGCCAGCAGTTTGATGGGACAGGGAGGCCACGAGCAGTACTTC. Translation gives CASSLMGQGGHEQYF.

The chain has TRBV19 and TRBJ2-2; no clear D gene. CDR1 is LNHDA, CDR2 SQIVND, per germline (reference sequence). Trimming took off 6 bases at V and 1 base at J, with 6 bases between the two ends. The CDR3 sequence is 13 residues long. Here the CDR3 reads CASSRLNTGELFF. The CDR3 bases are TGTGCCAGTAGCAGGCTGAACACCGGGGAGCTGTTTTTT.

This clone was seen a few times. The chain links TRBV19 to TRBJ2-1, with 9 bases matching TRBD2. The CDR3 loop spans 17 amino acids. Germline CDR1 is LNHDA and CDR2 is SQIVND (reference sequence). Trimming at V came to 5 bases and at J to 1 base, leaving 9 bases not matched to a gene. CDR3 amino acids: CASSLNSGRVSYNEQFF. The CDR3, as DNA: TGTGCCAGTAGTCTTAATAGCGGGAGAGTATCCTACAATGAGCAGTTCTTC.

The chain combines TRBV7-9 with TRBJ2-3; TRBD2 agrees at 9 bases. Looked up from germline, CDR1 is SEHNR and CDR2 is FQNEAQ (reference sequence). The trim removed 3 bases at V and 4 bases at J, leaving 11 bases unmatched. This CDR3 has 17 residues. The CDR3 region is CASSLGRGGIKADTQYF. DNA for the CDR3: TGTGCCAGCAGCTTGGGGCGGGGGGGCATCAAGGCAGATACGCAGTATTTT.

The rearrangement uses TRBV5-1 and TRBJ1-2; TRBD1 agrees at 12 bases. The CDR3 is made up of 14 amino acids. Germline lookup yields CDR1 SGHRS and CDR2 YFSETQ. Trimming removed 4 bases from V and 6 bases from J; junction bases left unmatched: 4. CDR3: CASSLGQGADGYTF. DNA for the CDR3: TGCGCCAGCAGCCTGGGACAGGGGGCGGATGGCTACACCTTC.

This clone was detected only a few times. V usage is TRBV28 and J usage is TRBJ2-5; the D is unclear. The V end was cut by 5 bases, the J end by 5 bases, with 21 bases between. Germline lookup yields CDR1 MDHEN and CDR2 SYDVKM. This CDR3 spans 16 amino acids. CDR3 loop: CASSGRVMELSETQYF. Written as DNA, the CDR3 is TGTGCCAGCAGTGGTAGAGTTATGGAGTTGTCCGAGACCCAGTACTTC.

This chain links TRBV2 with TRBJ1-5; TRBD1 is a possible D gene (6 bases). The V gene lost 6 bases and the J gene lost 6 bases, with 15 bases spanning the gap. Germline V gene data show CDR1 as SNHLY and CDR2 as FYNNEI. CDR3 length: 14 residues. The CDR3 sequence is CASSTGPGAQPQHF. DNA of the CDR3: TGTGCCAGCAGCACAGGGCCTGGGGCTCAGCCCCAGCATTTT.

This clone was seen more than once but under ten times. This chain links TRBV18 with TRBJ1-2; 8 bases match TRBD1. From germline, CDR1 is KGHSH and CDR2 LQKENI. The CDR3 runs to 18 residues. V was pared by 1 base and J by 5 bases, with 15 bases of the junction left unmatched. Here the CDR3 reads CASSPQGTGPLGAYGYTF. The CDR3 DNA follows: TGTGCCAGCTCACCACAAGGGACAGGACCACTAGGGGCTTATGGCTACACCTTC.

The CDR3 DNA reads as TGTGCCAGCAGCCCTCGGACAGGGGATACCGGGGAGCTGTTTTTT. This encodes CASSPRTGDTGELFF. The genes are TRBV5-4 and TRBJ2-2, with 9 bases matching TRBD1. There are 15 residues in the CDR3. V lost 4 bases to trimming and J lost 5 bases; unmatched junction nucleotides: 6. Germline assignment: CDR1 SGHNT and CDR2 YYREEE (reference sequence).

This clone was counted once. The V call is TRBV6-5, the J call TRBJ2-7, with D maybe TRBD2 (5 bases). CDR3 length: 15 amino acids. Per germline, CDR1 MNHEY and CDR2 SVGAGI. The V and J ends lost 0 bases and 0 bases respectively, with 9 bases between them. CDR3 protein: CASSYSAGGSYEQYF. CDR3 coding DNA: TGTGCCAGCAGTTACTCGGCAGGAGGCTCCTACGAGCAGTACTTC.